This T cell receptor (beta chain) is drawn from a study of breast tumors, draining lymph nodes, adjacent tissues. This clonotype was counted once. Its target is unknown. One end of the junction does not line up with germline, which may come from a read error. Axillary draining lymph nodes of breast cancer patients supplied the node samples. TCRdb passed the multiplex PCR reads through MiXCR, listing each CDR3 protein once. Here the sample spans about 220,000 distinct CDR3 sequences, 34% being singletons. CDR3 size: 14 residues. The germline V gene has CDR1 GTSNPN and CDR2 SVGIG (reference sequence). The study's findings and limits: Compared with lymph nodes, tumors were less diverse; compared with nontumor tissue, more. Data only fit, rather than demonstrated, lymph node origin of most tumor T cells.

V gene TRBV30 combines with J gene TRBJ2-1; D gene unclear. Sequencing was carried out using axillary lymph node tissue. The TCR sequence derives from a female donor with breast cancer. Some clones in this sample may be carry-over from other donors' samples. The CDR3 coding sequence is TGTGCCAGGAGTGCCCGGTTAGTGAGCGATGAGCAGTTCTTC. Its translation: CARSARLVSDEQFF.